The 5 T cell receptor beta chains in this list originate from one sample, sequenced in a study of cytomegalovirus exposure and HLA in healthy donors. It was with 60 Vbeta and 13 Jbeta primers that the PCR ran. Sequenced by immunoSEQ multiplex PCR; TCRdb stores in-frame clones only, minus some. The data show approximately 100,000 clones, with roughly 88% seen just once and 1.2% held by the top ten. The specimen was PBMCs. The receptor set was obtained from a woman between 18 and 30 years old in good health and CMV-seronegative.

The CDR3 DNA follows: TGTGCCAGCAGTGACTCCCCAGGGGGCGGGTCTGGGGCCAACGTCCTGACTTTC. This codes for CASSDSPGGGSGANVLTF. This chain joins TRBV6-4 and TRBJ2-6, with 8 positions matching TRBD1. V gave up 0 bases and J gave up 1 base; unmatched junction bases: 5. Germline CDR1 reads MRHNA; CDR2 reads SNTAGT. The CDR3 has 18 residues.

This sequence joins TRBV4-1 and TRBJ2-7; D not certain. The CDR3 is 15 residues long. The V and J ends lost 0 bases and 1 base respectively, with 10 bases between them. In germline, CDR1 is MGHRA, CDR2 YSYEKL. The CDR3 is CASSQELAESYEQYF. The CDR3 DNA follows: TGCGCCAGCAGCCAAGAGTTAGCTGAATCCTACGAGCAGTACTTC.

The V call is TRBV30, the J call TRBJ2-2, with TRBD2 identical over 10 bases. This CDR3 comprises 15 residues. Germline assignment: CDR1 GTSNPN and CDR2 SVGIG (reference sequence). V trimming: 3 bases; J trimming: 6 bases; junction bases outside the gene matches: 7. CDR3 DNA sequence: TGTGCCTGGAGCCCTGGACTAGCGGAGTCCGGGGAGCTGTTTTTT. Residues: CAWSPGLAESGELFF.

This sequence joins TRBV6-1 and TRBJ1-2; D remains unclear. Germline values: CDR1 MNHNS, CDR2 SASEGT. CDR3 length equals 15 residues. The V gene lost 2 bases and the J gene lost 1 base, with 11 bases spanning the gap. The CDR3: CASSEFRGLNYGYTF. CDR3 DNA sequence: TGTGCCAGCAGTGAATTCAGAGGACTTAACTATGGCTACACCTTC.

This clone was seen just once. The CDR3 nucleotides read TGTGCCAGCAGCCCCCGCCCCGCGGGGCGCTCCTATAATTCACCCCTCCACTTT. This encodes CASSPRPAGRSYNSPLHF. This chain joins TRBV7-8 and TRBJ1-6; tentatively, D is TRBD1 (5 bases). CDR1 SGHVS and CDR2 FQNEAQ come from the germline V gene. V was pared by 5 bases and J by 0 bases, with 17 bases between. There are 18 residues in the CDR3.